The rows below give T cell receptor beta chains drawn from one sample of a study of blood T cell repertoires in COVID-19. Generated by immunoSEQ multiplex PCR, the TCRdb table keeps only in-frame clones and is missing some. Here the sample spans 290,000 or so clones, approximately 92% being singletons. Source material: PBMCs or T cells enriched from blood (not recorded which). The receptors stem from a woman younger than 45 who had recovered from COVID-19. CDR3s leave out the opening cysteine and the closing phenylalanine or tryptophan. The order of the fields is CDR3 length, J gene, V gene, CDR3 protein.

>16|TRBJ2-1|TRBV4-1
ASSQDHGGRGEYNEQF
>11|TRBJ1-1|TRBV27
ASRPRTNTEAF
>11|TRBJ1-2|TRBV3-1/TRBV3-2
ASSGGNASGYT
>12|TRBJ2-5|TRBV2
ASSGQGARETQY
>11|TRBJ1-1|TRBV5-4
ASSFTRNTEAF
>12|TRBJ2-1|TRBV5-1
ASSSAGGQNEQF
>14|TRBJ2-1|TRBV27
ASSLYGQVPHNEQF
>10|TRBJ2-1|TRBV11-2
ASRRFTGEQF
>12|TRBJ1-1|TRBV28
ASNRGGLNTEAF
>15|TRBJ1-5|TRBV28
ASSLWMRDSLNQPQH
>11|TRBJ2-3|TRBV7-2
AVGTGSTDTQY
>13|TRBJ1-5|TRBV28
ASSTGTQGNQPQH
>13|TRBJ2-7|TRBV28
ASRGGDRITYEQY
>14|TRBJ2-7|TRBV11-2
ASSLTRQIGPYEQY
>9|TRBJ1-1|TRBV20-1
SATPGLSAF
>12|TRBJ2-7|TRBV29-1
SVRTSGRSYEQY
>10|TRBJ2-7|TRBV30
AWKAGTYEQY
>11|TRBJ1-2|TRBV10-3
AIGRQGTYGYT
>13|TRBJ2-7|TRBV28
ASLSADKASYEQY
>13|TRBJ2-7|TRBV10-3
AIRAGTGNSYEQY
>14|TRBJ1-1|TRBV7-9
ASSFWQGSGDTEAF
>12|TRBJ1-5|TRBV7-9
ASSLAGSHQPQH
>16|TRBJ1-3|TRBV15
ATSRDIQGGISGNTIY
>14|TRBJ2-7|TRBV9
ASSVSPGLGSYEQY
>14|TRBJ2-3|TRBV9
ASSPRDGYVTDTQY
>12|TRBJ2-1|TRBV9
ASSRLALDNEQF
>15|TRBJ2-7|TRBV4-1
ASSQDWLSDRGGEQY
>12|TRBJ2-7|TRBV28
ASSSGQGAGEQY
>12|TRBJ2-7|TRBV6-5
ASSYSAGGSEQY
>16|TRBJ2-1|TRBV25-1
ASRPTSGSSDSYNEQF
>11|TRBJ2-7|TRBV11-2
ASSPGQGDEQY
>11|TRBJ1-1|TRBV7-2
ASSLRGPAEAF
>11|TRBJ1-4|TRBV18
ASHRAESEKLF
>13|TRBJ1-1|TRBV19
ASSMGVQGDTEAF
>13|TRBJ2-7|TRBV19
ASSEGQSISYEQY
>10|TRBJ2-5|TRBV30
AWSAHGETQY